The 16 T cell receptor beta chains listed next were all sequenced from one sample in a study of shared clonotypes between healthy human individuals. Only in-frame clones appear in the TCRdb table, and some are missing; sequencing was by immunoSEQ multiplex PCR. The sample holds about 380,000 clones; approximately 96% are singletons and the top ten take 0.25% to 0.35%. Sequencing input: memory CD8+ T cells sorted from blood. Described subset: CD45RO+ cells pooled with CCR7-negative TemRA cells. These receptors originate from a man aged 30 to 45 in good health.

This chain links TRBV2 with TRBJ2-3, with D perhaps matching TRBD1 (5 bases). Trimming took off 1 base at V and 4 bases at J, with 12 bases between the two ends. The CDR3 spans 15 residues. The germline V gene has CDR1 SNHLY and CDR2 FYNNEI. The CDR3 coding sequence is TGTGCCAGCAGTGAAGGCAGGATAGGGGCAGATACGCAGTATTTT. Translating it yields CASSEGRIGADTQYF.

V usage is TRBV4-2 and J usage is TRBJ2-3; TRBD2 agrees at 12 bases. Germline loops: CDR1 LGHNA, CDR2 YNFKEQ. The CDR3 is made up of 18 amino acids. V was pared by 0 bases and J by 1 base, with 5 bases of the junction left unmatched. This CDR3 reads CASSQDSSGRAGTDTQYF. The CDR3 DNA reads as TGTGCCAGCAGCCAAGATTCTAGCGGGAGGGCAGGCACAGATACGCAGTATTTT.

The rearrangement links TRBV6-1 to TRBJ2-7, with 7 nucleotides matching TRBD1. This CDR3 comprises 15 residues. Germline loops: CDR1 MNHNS, CDR2 SASEGT. Trimming removed 4 bases from V and 0 bases from J; junction bases left unmatched: 6. The CDR3 loop is CASSATRDSSYEQYF. Here the CDR3 DNA reads TGTGCCAGCAGTGCCACCCGGGACAGCTCCTACGAGCAGTACTTC.

Remarks on this clone: Mismatch with germline at one junction end may stem from a read error. V is TRBV5-1 and J is TRBJ2-2; 10 bases map to TRBD1. Germline loops: CDR1 SGHRS, CDR2 YFSETQ. CDR3 size: 16 residues. The CDR3 coding sequence is TGCGCCAGCAGCCCCGGGACAGGGGTTAACAGCGGGGAGCTGTTTTTT. It encodes CASSPGTGVNSGELFF.

The CDR3 reads CASGTGSSGANVLTF. Written as DNA, the CDR3 is TGTGCCAGCGGGACAGGGAGCTCTGGGGCCAACGTCCTGACTTTC. The chain recombines TRBV28 with TRBJ2-6, with 9 bases identical to TRBD1. The ends lost 8 bases at V and 0 bases at J; junction bases unmatched: 2. The germline gives CDR1 MDHEN, CDR2 SYDVKM. The CDR3 is made up of 15 amino acids.

The chain couples TRBV6-5 to TRBJ2-7; D may be TRBD1 (6 bases). V lost 4 bases and J lost 1, with 14 bases in between. Germline lookup yields CDR1 MNHEY and CDR2 SVGAGI. This CDR3 is built from 15 residues. CDR3 loop: CASSSPTGASYEQYF. In nucleotides, the CDR3 is TGTGCCAGCAGTTCCCCGACAGGAGCGTCCTACGAGCAGTACTTC.

The chain couples TRBV29-1 to TRBJ1-2; a weak D match, TRBD1 (5 bases). V was cut by 7 bases and J by 3 bases, with 9 bases left in between. CDR1 and CDR2 from the germline V gene are SQVTM and ANQGSEA. This CDR3 is 11 amino acids long. CDR3 loop: CSAGTDYGYTF. CDR3 coding DNA: TGCAGCGCCGGGACTGACTATGGCTACACCTTC.

The chain uses TRBV29-1 and TRBJ2-7, with 8 bases that match TRBD2. J lost 3 bases, V lost 6 bases, and 10 bases had no gene match. Germline V CDR1 and CDR2: SQVTM, ANQGSEA. This CDR3 region has 14 residues. In nucleotides, the CDR3 is TGCAGCGTCCCACCCCTAGCGGGCTTCTACGAGCAGTACTTC. It translates to CSVPPLAGFYEQYF.

The genes are TRBV4-2 and TRBJ2-7; D possibly corresponds to TRBD2 (5 bases). The CDR3 has 16 amino acids. Trimming took 0 bases from V and 2 from J, leaving 14 bases between them. The germline gives CDR1 LGHNA, CDR2 YNFKEQ. The CDR3 DNA is TGTGCCAGCAGCCAAGATGAGAGGGCCATCGCCTACGAGCAGTACTTC. The encoded protein is CASSQDERAIAYEQYF.

This clone occurred a few times. At one of its ends the junction is not consistent with the germline gene, which may arise from a read error. V usage is TRBV28 and J usage is TRBJ1-5; TRBD1 is a possible D gene (5 bases). Germline V gives CDR1 MDHEN, CDR2 SYDVKM. The CDR3 extends over 14 amino acids. The CDR3 DNA follows: TGTGCCAGCAGTTTTAGCAGGGAGTGGGAAAGAGGGGATTTT. Translation: CASSFSREWERGDF. Complete variable domain (other parts from reference TRBV28 and TRBJ1-5): DVKVTQSSRYLVKRTGEKVFLECVQDMDHENMFWYRQDPGLGLRLIYFSYDVKMKEKGDIPEGYSVSREKKERFSLILESASTNQTSMYLCASSFSREWERGDFGDGTRLSIL.

V usage is TRBV5-1 and J usage is TRBJ2-5; 10 nucleotides line up with TRBD1. The CDR3 length is 16 residues. The germline V gene has CDR1 SGHRS and CDR2 YFSETQ. V trimming: 4 bases; J trimming: 7 bases; junction bases outside the gene matches: 13. CDR3 sequence: CASSPIRQGATPTQYF. The DNA for the CDR3 is TGCGCCAGCAGCCCAATCCGACAGGGGGCAACCCCGACCCAGTACTTC.

In regard to this clone: Other DNA sequences in the sample encode the same CDR3. The gene calls are TRBV19 and TRBJ2-3; 8 bases match TRBD1. The germline V gene has CDR1 LNHDA and CDR2 SQIVND (reference sequence). This CDR3 is built from 13 residues. With 7 bases clipped from V and 3 bases from J, the junction kept 3 bases outside the gene matches. CDR3 coding DNA: TGTGCCAGTATTGGACAGGGAACAGATACGCAGTATTTT. Residues: CASIGQGTDTQYF.

The rearrangement joins TRBV6-5 to TRBJ2-7; 11 bases are a match to TRBD2. The V segment lost 6 bases and the J segment 2 bases; nucleotides outside the gene matches: 3. Germline V CDR1 and CDR2: MNHEY, SVGAGI. This CDR3 is 14 amino acids long. This CDR3 reads CASSRTSGPYEQYF. The CDR3 bases are TGTGCCAGCAGCAGGACTAGCGGGCCCTACGAGCAGTACTTC.

This chain joins TRBV2 and TRBJ2-4, with D perhaps TRBD2 (6 bases). The CDR3 spans 13 residues. Germline assignment: CDR1 SNHLY and CDR2 FYNNEI. V was clipped by 3 bases and J by 4 bases, with 7 bases between them. The CDR3 here is CASSEEGKNIQYF. The CDR3 DNA sequence: TGTGCCAGCAGTGAGGAGGGAAAAAACATTCAGTACTTC.

The chain combines TRBV7-9 with TRBJ2-7; 7 bases fit TRBD1. V dropped 9 bases and J dropped 2; count of bases not matched to a gene: 4. CDR3 size: 12 residues. Germline CDR1 SEHNR, CDR2 FQNEAQ (reference sequence). CDR3 DNA sequence: TGTGCCAGTGGCAGGGGGACCTACGAGCAGTACTTC. This codes for CASGRGTYEQYF.

This sequence joins TRBV6-5 and TRBJ2-7, with 10 bases aligning to TRBD2. Trimming cost V 4 bases and J 4 bases; bases outside gene matches: 10. This CDR3 spans 16 amino acids. Germline-derived CDR1 and CDR2 are MNHEY and SVGAGI. CDR3 nucleotide sequence: TGTGCCAGCAGTTCCACAGCGGGAGGGCCCGAGTACGAGCAGTACTTC. Translation: CASSSTAGGPEYEQYF.